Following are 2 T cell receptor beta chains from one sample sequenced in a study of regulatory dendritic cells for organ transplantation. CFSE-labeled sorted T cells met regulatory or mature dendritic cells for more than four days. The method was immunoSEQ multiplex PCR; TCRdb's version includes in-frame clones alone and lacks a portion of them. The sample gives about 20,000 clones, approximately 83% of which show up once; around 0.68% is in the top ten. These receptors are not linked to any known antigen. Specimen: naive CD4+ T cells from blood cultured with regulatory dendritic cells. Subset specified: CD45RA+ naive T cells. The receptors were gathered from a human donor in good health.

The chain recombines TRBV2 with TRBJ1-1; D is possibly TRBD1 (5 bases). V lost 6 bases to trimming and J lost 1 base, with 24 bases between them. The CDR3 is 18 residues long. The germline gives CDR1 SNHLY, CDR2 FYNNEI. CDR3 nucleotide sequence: TGTGCCAGCAGCGCCCCCACCAGGGTTGCAACGGAGAACACTGAAGCTTTCTTT. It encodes CASSAPTRVATENTEAFF.

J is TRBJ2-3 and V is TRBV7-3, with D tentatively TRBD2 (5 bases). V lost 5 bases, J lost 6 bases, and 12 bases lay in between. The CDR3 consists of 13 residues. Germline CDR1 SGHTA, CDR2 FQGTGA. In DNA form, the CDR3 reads TGTGCCAGCAGCCCTGCTAGCAGTGATACGCAGTATTTT. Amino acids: CASSPASSDTQYF.